This TCR beta chain was recovered during a study of OX40 agonist ivuxolimab in advanced cancers. In the study overall: Hepatocellular carcinoma, melanoma, renal cell or head and neck cancer occurred in dose-escalation patients. Whole-study findings and limits: Among some nonresponders, normalized T-cell clonal expansion was also low. More expanded clones were seen, on average, in CD8+ T cells than in CD4+.

This clone has only one observation. Its antigen remains unknown. TCRdb's table, derived via immunoSEQ multiplex PCR, lists solely in-frame clones and lacks some. The repertoire has 65,000 to 85,000 clones, about 89% of them found once; the top ten carry approximately 2.1%. The study sampled blood at baseline, cycle 4 day 1, and cycle 7 day 1. CDR3 length equals 13 residues. Trimming left V 6 bases short and J 4 bases short, with 12 bases between. Germline CDR1 SGHAT, CDR2 FQNNGV. The sample consisted of CD4+ or CD8+ T cells sorted from blood, taken in a trial of the OX40 agonist ivuxolimab. The V and J genes are TRBV11-2 and TRBJ2-5; no reliable D call. This clonotype originated in an adult with an advanced solid tumor such as melanoma, head and neck, liver or kidney cancer. Here the CDR3 reads CASSKPGVETQYF. The CDR3, as DNA: TGTGCCAGCAGTAAACCAGGTGTAGAGACCCAGTACTTC.